The 7 T cell receptor beta chains given below trace back to one sample, sequenced in a study of blood T cells in healthy people across ages. Primers used in a second PCR of roughly 6 to 12 cycles were a sample-barcoded 5' primer and a J-beta primer mix. TCRdb used MiXCR to reprocess the 5' RACE reads, holding one entry per CDR3 protein. The sample has about 970,000 distinct CDR3 sequences; about 51% are singletons. The sample taken for sequencing was blood. The receptors shown here come from a woman aged 55-70 years in good health.

This clonotype was picked up a small number of times. The chain couples TRBV11-2 to TRBJ2-5, with TRBD2 matching 9 bases. This CDR3 has 15 amino acids. V shed 1 base, J shed 4 bases, and the junction held 4 bases outside the gene matches. Germline CDR1 is SGHAT and CDR2 is FQNNGV. CDR3 sequence: CASSLVPSGIETQYF. DNA of the CDR3: TGTGCCAGCAGCTTAGTTCCTAGCGGGATAGAGACCCAGTACTTC. Full variable domain (remainder filled in from reference TRBV11-2 and TRBJ2-5): EAGVAQSPRYKIIEKRQSVAFWCNPISGHATLYWYQQILGQGPKLLIQFQNNGVVDDSQLPKDRFSAERLKGVDSTLKIQPAKLEDSAVYLCASSLVPSGIETQYFGPGTRLLVL.

This clonotype appeared a few times. The V gene is TRBV6-5, the J gene TRBJ1-2, with D possibly being TRBD1 (6 bases). The CDR3 is 13 amino acids. In germline, CDR1 is MNHEY, CDR2 SVGAGI. Trimming took off 5 bases at V and 8 bases at J, with 15 bases between the two ends. The CDR3 region has the DNA TGTGCCAGCAGTCGGACAGTCGAAGCGGGCTACACCTTC. It specifies CASSRTVEAGYTF.

The rearrangement links TRBV4-1 to TRBJ1-1; D gene uncertain. The CDR3 loop spans 15 amino acids. Per germline, CDR1 MGHRA and CDR2 YSYEKL. Between the trimmed V and J ends, which lost 2 bases and 1 base, there was a span of 11 bases. This CDR3 reads CASSQFPGGNTEAFF. The CDR3 nucleotides are TGCGCCAGCAGCCAATTCCCTGGTGGGAACACTGAAGCTTTCTTT.

The chain employs TRBV29-1 and TRBJ2-4; 8 nucleotides align to TRBD2. The germline gives CDR1 SQVTM, CDR2 ANQGSEA. This CDR3 is built from 13 residues. V lost 4 bases and J lost 4; bases outside the gene matches: 3. The CDR3 nucleotides read TGCAGCGTTGTCGGGGGGGAAAAAAACATTCAGTACTTC. Translating it yields CSVVGGEKNIQYF.

This chain links TRBV7-9 with TRBJ1-2; unclear D gene. The CDR3 runs to 13 residues. V was clipped by 1 base and J by 7 bases, with 10 bases between them. Germline CDR1 and CDR2: SEHNR and FQNEAQ (reference sequence). The CDR3 DNA sequence: TGTGCCAGCAGCTTAGTCTCCGAGCGTGGCTACACCTTC. Translating gives CASSLVSERGYTF.

This clonotype was picked up a small number of times. This sequence joins TRBV4-1 and TRBJ2-7; D possibly uses TRBD1 or TRBD2 (5 bases each). The CDR3 is 14 residues long. Germline V gene sequence: CDR1 MGHRA, CDR2 YSYEKL. With 3 bases removed from V and 3 bases from J, the gap between germline ends came to 12 bases. The CDR3, as DNA: TGCGCCAGCAGCCAGAGAGGGGTCCTCTACGAGCAGTACTTC. It yields the protein CASSQRGVLYEQYF.

This clonotype was found a few times. This chain uses TRBV5-1 with TRBJ2-5; the D is unclear. The better agreement between TRBJ2-7 and the DNA end casts doubt on the J call. The V gene's germline CDR1 is SGHRS and CDR2 YFSETQ. The CDR3 spans 13 residues. CDR3 sequence (DNA): TGCGCCAGCAGCTACCGGACGCTCGACGAGCAGTACTTC. Its protein is CASSYRTLDEQYF.